This T cell receptor (beta chain) appears in the sequencing data of a study of OX40 agonist ivuxolimab in advanced cancers. With 3 bases removed from V and 3 bases from J, the gap between germline ends came to 11 bases. The CDR3 runs 14 residues. Germline V lookup: CDR1 MNHEY, CDR2 SMNVEV (reference sequence). Libraries were prepared by immunoSEQ multiplex PCR; TCRdb keeps only in-frame clonotypes and omits some of them. Here the sample spans about 81,000 clones, about 93% being singletons. This material consisted of CD4+ or CD8+ T cells sorted from blood, taken in a trial of the OX40 agonist ivuxolimab. This sequence originates from an adult with an advanced solid tumor such as melanoma, head and neck, liver or kidney cancer. The chain uses TRBV27 and TRBJ1-1, with D uncertain. The CDR3 is CASSLEYEDTEAFF. CDR3 DNA: TGTGCCAGCAGTTTGGAGTATGAAGACACTGAAGCTTTCTTT.